One and the same sample provided the 25 T cell receptor beta chains below, sequenced in a study of molecular identifiers for immune sequencing clone quantification. TCRdb processed the PCR reads anew with MiXCR; each CDR3 protein has one entry. Of some 10,000 distinct CDR3 sequences listed, roughly 18% are singletons. Sequenced input: naive CD8+ T cells from blood, with Jurkat cell RNA spiked in. Specified subset: FACS-sorted CD8+CD4-CCR7+CD45RA+ naive T cells. These receptor sequences come from a human donor in good health. Some libraries in this study had Jurkat cell RNA spiked in.

The chain is built from TRBV4-3 and TRBJ2-7; 7 positions match TRBD2. This CDR3 comprises 15 residues. V gave up 0 bases and J gave up 4 bases; unmatched junction bases: 6. Germline V CDR1 and CDR2: LGHNA, YSLEER. The CDR3 nucleotides are TGCGCCAGCAGCCAAGAGGCGGGAGAAACTTACGAGCAGTACTTC. Protein sequence: CASSQEAGETYEQYF.

This clonotype was observed a handful of times. The V call is TRBV20-1, the J call TRBJ2-7; TRBD2 matches at 7 bases. The CDR3 spans 14 residues. V gave up 6 bases and J gave up 6 bases; unmatched junction bases: 14. Germline-derived CDR1 and CDR2 are DFQATT and SNEGSKA (reference sequence). CDR3 DNA sequence: TGCAGTGCCGGGCAGACTAGCCCTCCTAGCGAGCAGTACTTC. The encoded protein is CSAGQTSPPSEQYF.

The chain recombines TRBV29-1 with TRBJ1-2; TRBD1 is a possible D gene (6 bases). Germline lookup yields CDR1 SQVTM and CDR2 ANQGSEA. This CDR3 is built from 12 residues. The V gene lost 4 bases and the J gene lost 7 bases, with 13 bases spanning the gap. The CDR3 loop is CSVAGEGGGYTF. For the CDR3, the DNA is TGCAGCGTTGCAGGGGAAGGAGGTGGCTACACCTTC.

Of note for this clonotype: This may be a read error: a much more frequent sequence differs by one nucleotide. The V gene is TRBV24-1, the J gene TRBJ2-2, with TRBD1 matching 7 bases. This CDR3 is 17 amino acids long. Germline CDR1 is KGHDR and CDR2 is SFDVKD. As DNA, the CDR3 is TGTGCCACCGGTGATACAGGGACAGACATCAACACCGGGGAGCTGTTTTTT. Translating gives CATGDTGTDINTGELFF.

This clonotype occurred a few times. A much larger clone lies a single base off, so this may be a read error. J is TRBJ2-1 and V is TRBV27, with 8 positions matching TRBD2. Germline V gene lookup returns CDR1 MNHEY and CDR2 SMNVEV (reference sequence). The CDR3 totals 16 residues. The CDR3 sequence is CASSPPNGRAANEQSF. The DNA for the CDR3 is TGTGCCAGCAGTCCCCCCAACGGGAGGGCCGCGAATGAGCAGTCCTTC.

This clonotype is medium-sized. The chain employs TRBV28 and TRBJ1-5; 12 nucleotides agree with TRBD1. CDR3 length: 17 amino acids. After removal of 2 bases from V and 5 bases from J, the junction contained 7 bases not matched to a gene. Germline V gene lookup returns CDR1 MDHEN and CDR2 SYDVKM. This CDR3 reads CASSLEIGTGGHQPQHF. CDR3 DNA: TGTGCCAGCAGTTTAGAAATTGGGACAGGGGGCCATCAGCCCCAGCATTTT. Full variable domain (missing parts from reference TRBV28 and TRBJ1-5): DVKVTQSSRYLVKRTGEKVFLECVQDMDHENMFWYRQDPGLGLRLIYFSYDVKMKEKGDIPEGYSVSREKKERFSLILESASTNQTSMYLCASSLEIGTGGHQPQHFGDGTRLSIL.

In its sample, this clonotype is medium-sized. The chain combines TRBV10-3 with TRBJ2-7; 15 bases line up with TRBD2. Per the germline V gene, CDR1 is ENHRY and CDR2 is SYGVKD. Germline trimming cut 4 bases from V and 4 bases from J; bases unmatched to any gene: 8. The CDR3 spans 17 residues. DNA for the CDR3: TGTGCCATCAGTGTGCCCCTTGGACTAGCGGGAGGGTACGAGCAGTACTTC. This gives the protein CAISVPLGLAGGYEQYF.

The chain recombines TRBV7-2 with TRBJ2-7; a weak D match, TRBD1 (5 bases). In germline, CDR1 is SGHTA, CDR2 FQGNSA. The CDR3 consists of 14 residues. Trimming took 4 bases from V and 3 from J, leaving 13 bases between them. CDR3 region: CASSSQNRGYEQYF. The CDR3 bases are TGTGCCAGCAGCTCTCAAAATAGGGGCTACGAGCAGTACTTC.

This clonotype was seen repeatedly, ten times or more. The V call is TRBV7-9, the J call TRBJ1-6; D unclear. Germline V gene sequence: CDR1 SEHNR, CDR2 FQNEAQ (reference sequence). The V end lost 5 bases, the J end lost 7 bases, and 9 bases lay between the germline ends. The CDR3 extends over 13 amino acids. The CDR3 is CASSPTGNSPLHF. The CDR3 DNA reads as TGTGCCAGCAGCCCCACGGGAAATTCACCCCTCCACTTT. The full variable domain, completed using reference TRBV7-9 and TRBJ1-6, is DTGVSQNPRHKITKRGQNVTFRCDPISEHNRLYWYRQTLGQGPEFLTYFQNEAQLEKSRLLSDRFSAERPKGSFSTLEIQRTEQGDSAMYLCASSPTGNSPLHFGNGTRLTVT.

This clonotype has ten or more counts. V usage is TRBV29-1 and J usage is TRBJ1-2; D is possibly TRBD1 (5 bases). V lost 3 bases, J lost 1 base, and 9 bases lay in between. The CDR3 spans 13 residues. Germline loops: CDR1 SQVTM, CDR2 ANQGSEA. In nucleotides, the CDR3 is TGCAGCGTTGAGGGCAGGGATAACTATGGCTACACCTTC. It encodes CSVEGRDNYGYTF. The full variable domain, with the rest looked up from reference TRBV29-1 and TRBJ1-2, is SAVISQKPSRDICQRGTSLTIQCQVDSQVTMMFWYRQQPGQSLTLIATANQGSEATYESGFVIDKFPISRPNLTFSTLTVSNMSPEDSSIYLCSVEGRDNYGYTFGSGTRLTVV.

Details on this clonotype: Since a much larger clone is just one base distant, this may be a read error. The chain employs TRBV29-1 and TRBJ1-1; 7 positions match TRBD1. Germline V gene lookup returns CDR1 SQVTM and CDR2 ANQGSEA. The CDR3 length is 16 residues. V was clipped by 5 bases and J by 6 bases; unmatched bases: 18. The CDR3 region is CSVRLVQGGSDAEAFF. CDR3 DNA sequence: TGCAGCGTTCGGCTAGTCCAAGGGGGCTCGGACGCTGAAGCTTTCTTT.

Turning to this clonotype: Given a much more abundant clone one base away, this may be a read error. This chain connects TRBV30 to TRBJ1-1; D is perhaps TRBD1 (5 bases). This CDR3 is 13 amino acids long. The germline V gene has CDR1 GTSNPN and CDR2 SVGIG (reference sequence). Trimming removed 2 bases from V and 7 bases from J, with 14 bases in between. Written as DNA, the CDR3 is TGTGCCTGGAGTAGGGGAGGGGTTAATGAAGCTTTCTTT. It yields the protein CAWSRGGVNEAFF.

This clonotype ranks as medium-sized. The V call is TRBV4-2, the J call TRBJ2-3; 12 bases agree with TRBD2. This CDR3 has 15 residues. Germline V gene sequence: CDR1 LGHNA, CDR2 YNFKEQ. V was pared by 0 bases and J by 14 bases, with 9 bases of the junction left unmatched. CDR3 residues: CASSQEQTSGSPSYF. The CDR3 DNA reads TGTGCCAGCAGCCAAGAACAGACTAGCGGGAGCCCTTCGTATTTT.

This clonotype is classed as medium-sized (0.01 to 0.1%). The gene calls are TRBV7-9 and TRBJ2-5; 7 positions match TRBD2. The germline CDR1 and CDR2 sequences are SEHNR and FQNEAQ (reference sequence). J gave up 4 bases and V 5 bases, and 10 bases lay outside the gene matches. The CDR3 has 15 amino acids. The CDR3 region is CASSPTGGFIETQYF. The CDR3 DNA reads as TGTGCCAGCAGCCCCACCGGGGGGTTCATAGAGACCCAGTACTTC. The whole variable domain, remainder taken from reference TRBV7-9 and TRBJ2-5, is DTGVSQNPRHKITKRGQNVTFRCDPISEHNRLYWYRQTLGQGPEFLTYFQNEAQLEKSRLLSDRFSAERPKGSFSTLEIQRTEQGDSAMYLCASSPTGGFIETQYFGPGTRLLVL.

Turning to this clonotype: Being one base from a much bigger clone, this may be a read error. The chain has TRBV2 and TRBJ1-5; 10 positions match TRBD1. The length of the CDR3 is 20 residues. Per the germline V gene, CDR1 is SNHLY and CDR2 is FYNNEI. This CDR3 reads CASSATSGTGVLYSDQPQHF. The CDR3 nucleotides read TGTGCCAGCAGTGCGACCTCCGGGACAGGGGTCCTCTATAGCGATCAGCCCCAGCATTTT.

This clonotype was observed a single time. This sequence may be a read error, since a much larger clone differs from it by one base. The chain joins TRBV6-5 to TRBJ1-2; D is possibly TRBD1 (5 bases). Germline V gene sequence: CDR1 MNHEY, CDR2 SVGAGI. V lost 2 bases to trimming and J lost 8 bases, with 15 bases between them. This CDR3 spans 14 amino acids. In nucleotides, the CDR3 is TGTGCCAGCAGTTACGGGGAGGGGCCGGCAGGCTACACCTTC. Protein: CASSYGEGPAGYTF.

This clonotype is medium-sized (0.01 to 0.1%). The V call is TRBV29-1, the J call TRBJ2-1; D might be TRBD2 (5 bases). Germline V gives CDR1 SQVTM, CDR2 ANQGSEA. V shed 7 bases and J shed 7 bases, with 17 bases lying between them. The CDR3 loop spans 13 amino acids. The CDR3 sequence: CSAVFGIGNEQFF. In DNA form, the CDR3 reads TGCAGCGCCGTTTTCGGGATAGGAAATGAGCAGTTCTTC.

This clonotype is judged medium-sized. The V gene is TRBV14, the J gene TRBJ2-7, with D hard to call. V dropped 1 base and J dropped 4 bases, with 8 bases sitting between them. CDR1 is SGHDN, CDR2 FVKESK, per germline. This CDR3 spans 13 amino acids. The CDR3 region is CASSQAGRYEQYF. CDR3 DNA sequence: TGTGCCAGCAGCCAAGCCGGGCGGTACGAGCAGTACTTC.

By sample fraction, this clonotype is medium-sized (0.01 to 0.1%). V usage is TRBV24-1 and J usage is TRBJ2-3; D is possibly TRBD1 or TRBD2 (5 bases each). The length of the CDR3 is 17 residues. Germline loops: CDR1 KGHDR, CDR2 SFDVKD. The V end lost 1 base, the J end lost 4 bases, and 17 bases lay between the germline ends. The CDR3 sequence is CATSDLPDPPGPDTQYF. Here the CDR3 DNA reads TGTGCCACCAGTGATTTACCGGACCCCCCGGGGCCAGATACGCAGTATTTT.

This clonotype was counted at least ten times. The V gene is TRBV12-5, the J gene TRBJ1-1, with unresolved D. Trimming removed 4 bases at V and 7 bases at J, with 4 bases between. Germline CDR1 is LGHNT and CDR2 is FRNRAP. The CDR3 contains 10 residues. CDR3 sequence reads: CASGWGEAFF. CDR3 bases: TGTGCTAGTGGTTGGGGTGAAGCTTTCTTT.

By share, this clonotype counts as medium-sized. V usage is TRBV10-3 and J usage is TRBJ2-2; no clear D gene. Germline loops: CDR1 ENHRY, CDR2 SYGVKD. The ends were cut back, 3 bases at V and 1 base at J, with 3 bases in the middle. The CDR3 is made up of 13 amino acids. CDR3 loop: CAISEENTGELFF. The CDR3 DNA sequence: TGTGCCATCAGTGAAGAGAACACCGGGGAGCTGTTTTTT.

Many counts were recorded for this clonotype. The rearrangement uses TRBV11-2 and TRBJ2-1; perhaps TRBD2 as D (6 bases). Trimming cost V 3 bases and J 4 bases, with 19 bases left between them. CDR3 size: 17 residues. Germline lookup yields CDR1 SGHAT and CDR2 FQNNGV. The CDR3 DNA is TGTGCCAGCAGCTTTGATGGCCCGGGAGCCGAGTACAATGAGCAGTTCTTC. This encodes CASSFDGPGAEYNEQFF. Combining the CDR3 with reference TRBV11-2 and TRBJ2-1 gives the whole variable domain EAGVAQSPRYKIIEKRQSVAFWCNPISGHATLYWYQQILGQGPKLLIQFQNNGVVDDSQLPKDRFSAERLKGVDSTLKIQPAKLEDSAVYLCASSFDGPGAEYNEQFFGPGTRLTVL.

This clonotype is categorized as medium-sized (0.01 to 0.1%). V usage is TRBV6-5 and J usage is TRBJ2-1; a possible D gene is TRBD1 (6 bases). Trimming pared 6 bases from V and 5 bases from J, leaving 11 bases between. Looked up from germline, CDR1 is MNHEY and CDR2 is SVGAGI. This CDR3 is 13 amino acids long. For the CDR3, the DNA is TGTGCCAGCAGCCAGGACAGAGACAATGAGCAGTTCTTC. Translating it yields CASSQDRDNEQFF.

By sample share, this clonotype is medium-sized (0.01 to 0.1%). The chain recombines TRBV4-1 with TRBJ2-3; D possibly corresponds to TRBD2 (5 bases). The V gene lost 4 bases and the J gene lost 4 bases, with 18 bases spanning the gap. The CDR3 has 16 residues. CDR1 is MGHRA and CDR2 is YSYEKL in the germline V gene. The CDR3 region has the DNA TGCGCCAGCAGCCCCAAGGCACTAGTGATCCCAGATACGCAGTATTTT. It translates to CASSPKALVIPDTQYF.

Comments on this clonotype: Given a much more abundant clone one base away, this may be a read error. The chain combines TRBV27 with TRBJ2-3; TRBD1 is a possible D gene (6 bases). Germline V gene data show CDR1 as MNHEY and CDR2 as SMNVEV (reference sequence). The CDR3 runs to 14 residues. CDR3 sequence reads: CASMGQGTPDTQCF. The CDR3, as DNA: TGTGCCAGCATGGGTCAGGGGACCCCAGATACGCAGTGTTTT.